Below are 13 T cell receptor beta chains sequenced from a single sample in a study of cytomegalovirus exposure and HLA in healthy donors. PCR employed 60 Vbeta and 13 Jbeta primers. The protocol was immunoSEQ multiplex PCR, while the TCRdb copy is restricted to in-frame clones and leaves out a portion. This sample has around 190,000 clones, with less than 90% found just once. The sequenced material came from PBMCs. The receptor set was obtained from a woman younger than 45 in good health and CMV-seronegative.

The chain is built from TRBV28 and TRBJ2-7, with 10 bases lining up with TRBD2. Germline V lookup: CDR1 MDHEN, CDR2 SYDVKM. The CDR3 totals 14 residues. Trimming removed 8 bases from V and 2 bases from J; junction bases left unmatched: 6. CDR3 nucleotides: TGTGCCAGCTATACTAGCGGGAACACCTACGAGCAGTACTTC. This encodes CASYTSGNTYEQYF. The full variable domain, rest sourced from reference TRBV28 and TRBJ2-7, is DVKVTQSSRYLVKRTGEKVFLECVQDMDHENMFWYRQDPGLGLRLIYFSYDVKMKEKGDIPEGYSVSREKKERFSLILESASTNQTSMYLCASYTSGNTYEQYFGPGTRLTVT.

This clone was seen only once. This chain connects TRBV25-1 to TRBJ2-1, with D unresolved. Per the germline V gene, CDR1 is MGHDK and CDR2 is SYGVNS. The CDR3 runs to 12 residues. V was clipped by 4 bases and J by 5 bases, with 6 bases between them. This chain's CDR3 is CASSVRDNEQFF. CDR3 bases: TGTGCCAGCAGTGTTCGGGACAATGAGCAGTTCTTC.

The CDR3 sequence is CASSYSTGGDTQYF. The DNA of the CDR3 is TGTGCCAGCAGTTACTCCACGGGGGGGGATACGCAGTATTTT. The rearrangement joins TRBV6-5 to TRBJ2-3; TRBD2 matches at 8 bases. The trim removed 0 bases at V and 6 bases at J, leaving 2 bases unmatched. CDR3 length: 14 residues. Germline lookup yields CDR1 MNHEY and CDR2 SVGAGI.

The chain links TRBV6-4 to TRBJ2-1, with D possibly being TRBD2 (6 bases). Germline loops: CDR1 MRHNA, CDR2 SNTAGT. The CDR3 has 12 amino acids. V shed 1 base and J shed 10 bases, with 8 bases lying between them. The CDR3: CASSDFRGEQFF. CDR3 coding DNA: TGTGCCAGCAGTGACTTCCGGGGGGAGCAGTTCTTC.

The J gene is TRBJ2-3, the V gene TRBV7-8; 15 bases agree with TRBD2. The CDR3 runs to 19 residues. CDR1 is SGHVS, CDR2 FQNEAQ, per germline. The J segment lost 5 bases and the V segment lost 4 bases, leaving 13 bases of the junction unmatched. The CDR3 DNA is TGTGCCAGCAGCTCCCCCCCCGGGACTAGCGGGGGGCTGGTAGATACGCAGTATTTT. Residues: CASSSPPGTSGGLVDTQYF.

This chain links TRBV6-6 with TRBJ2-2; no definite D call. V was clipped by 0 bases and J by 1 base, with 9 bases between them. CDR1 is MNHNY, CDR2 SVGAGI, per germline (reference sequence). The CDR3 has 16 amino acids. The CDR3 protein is CASSYSISGNTGELFF. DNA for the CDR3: TGTGCCAGCAGTTACTCGATTTCAGGGAACACCGGGGAGCTGTTTTTT.

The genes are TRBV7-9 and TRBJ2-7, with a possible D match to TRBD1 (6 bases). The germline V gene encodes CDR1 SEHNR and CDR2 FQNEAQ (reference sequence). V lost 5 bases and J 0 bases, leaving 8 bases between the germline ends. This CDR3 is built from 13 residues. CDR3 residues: CASSTGPSYEQYF. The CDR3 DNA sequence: TGTGCCAGCAGCACAGGGCCCTCCTACGAGCAGTACTTC.

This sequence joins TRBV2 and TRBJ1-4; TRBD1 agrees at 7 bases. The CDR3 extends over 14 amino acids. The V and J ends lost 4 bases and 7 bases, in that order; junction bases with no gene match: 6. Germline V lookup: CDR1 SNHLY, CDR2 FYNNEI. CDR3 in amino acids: CASSAGTEGEKLFF. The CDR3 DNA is TGTGCCAGCAGTGCTGGGACAGAGGGTGAAAAACTGTTTTTT.

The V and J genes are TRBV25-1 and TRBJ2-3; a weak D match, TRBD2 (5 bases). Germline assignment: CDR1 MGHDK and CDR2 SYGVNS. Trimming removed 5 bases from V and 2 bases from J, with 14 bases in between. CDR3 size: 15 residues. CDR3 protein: CASSRGLVHTDTQYF. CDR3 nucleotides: TGTGCCAGCAGTCGGGGTCTGGTGCACACAGATACGCAGTATTTT.

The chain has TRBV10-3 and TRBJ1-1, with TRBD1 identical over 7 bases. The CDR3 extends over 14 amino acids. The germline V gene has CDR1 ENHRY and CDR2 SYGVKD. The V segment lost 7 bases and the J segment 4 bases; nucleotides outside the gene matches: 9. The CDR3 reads CAIKSPRDSTEAFF. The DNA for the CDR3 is TGTGCCATCAAATCCCCCCGGGACAGCACTGAAGCTTTCTTT.

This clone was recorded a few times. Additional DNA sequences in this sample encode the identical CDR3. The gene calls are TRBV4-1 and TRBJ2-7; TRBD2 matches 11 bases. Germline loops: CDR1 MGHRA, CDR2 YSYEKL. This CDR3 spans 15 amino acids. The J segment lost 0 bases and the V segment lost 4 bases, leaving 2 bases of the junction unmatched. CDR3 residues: CASSRGTSGSYEQYF. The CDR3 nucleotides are TGCGCCAGCAGCCGTGGGACTAGCGGCTCCTACGAGCAGTACTTC.

CDR3 sequence: CASSSPGTHSEAFF. The CDR3 DNA follows: TGTGCCAGCAGTTCTCCCGGGACACACTCCGAAGCTTTCTTT. The chain uses TRBV28 and TRBJ1-1, with D possibly TRBD1 on 6 matching bases. V was cut by 4 bases and J by 8 bases, with 17 bases left in between. From germline, CDR1 is MDHEN and CDR2 SYDVKM. The CDR3 extends over 14 amino acids.

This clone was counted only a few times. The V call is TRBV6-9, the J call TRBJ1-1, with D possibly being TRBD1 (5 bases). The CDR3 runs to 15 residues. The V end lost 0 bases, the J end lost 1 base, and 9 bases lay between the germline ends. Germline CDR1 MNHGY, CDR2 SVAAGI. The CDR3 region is CASSYSGAPNTEAFF. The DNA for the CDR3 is TGTGCCAGCAGTTATTCAGGGGCCCCGAACACTGAAGCTTTCTTT.